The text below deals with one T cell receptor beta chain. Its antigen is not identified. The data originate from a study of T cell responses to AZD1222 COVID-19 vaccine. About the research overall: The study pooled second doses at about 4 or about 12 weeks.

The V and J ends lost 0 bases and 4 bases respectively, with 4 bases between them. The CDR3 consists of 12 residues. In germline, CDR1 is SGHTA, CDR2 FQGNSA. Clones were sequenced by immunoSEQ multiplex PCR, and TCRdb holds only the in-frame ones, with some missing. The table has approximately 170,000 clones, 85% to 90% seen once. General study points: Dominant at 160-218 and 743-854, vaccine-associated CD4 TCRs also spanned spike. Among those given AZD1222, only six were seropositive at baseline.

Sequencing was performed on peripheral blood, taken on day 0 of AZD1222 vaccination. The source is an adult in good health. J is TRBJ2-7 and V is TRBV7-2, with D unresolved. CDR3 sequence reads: CASSLARYEQYF. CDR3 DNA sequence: TGTGCCAGCAGCTTAGCCCGATACGAGCAGTACTTC.